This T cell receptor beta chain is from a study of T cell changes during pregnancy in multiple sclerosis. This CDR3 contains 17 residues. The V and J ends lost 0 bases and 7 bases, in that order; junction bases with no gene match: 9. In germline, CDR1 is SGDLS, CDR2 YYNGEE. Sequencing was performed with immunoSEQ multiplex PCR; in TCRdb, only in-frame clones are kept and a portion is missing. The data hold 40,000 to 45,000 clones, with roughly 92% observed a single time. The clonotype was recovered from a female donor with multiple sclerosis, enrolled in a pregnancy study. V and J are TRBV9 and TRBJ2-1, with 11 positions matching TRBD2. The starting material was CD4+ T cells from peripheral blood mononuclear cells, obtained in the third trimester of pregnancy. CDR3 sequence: CASSVGLAGGPQNEQFF. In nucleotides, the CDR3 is TGTGCCAGCAGCGTAGGGTTAGCGGGAGGGCCTCAGAATGAGCAGTTCTTC.